The 27 T cell receptor beta chains in this list originate from one sample, sequenced in a study of blood T cell repertoires in COVID-19. Assay used: immunoSEQ multiplex PCR; TCRdb lists only in-frame clones, some missing. In the table there are about 350,000 clones, about nine tenths of which are singletons. The specimen sequenced was peripheral blood. Receptor source: a man aged 30 to 39 with COVID-19, enrolled during active disease.

J is TRBJ2-3 and V is TRBV6-5; the D gene is possibly TRBD2 (6 bases). Trimming cost V 4 bases and J 3 bases, with 14 bases left between them. This CDR3 comprises 15 residues. Germline-derived CDR1 and CDR2 are MNHEY and SVGAGI. The CDR3 reads CASSSFRGGTDTQYF. The CDR3 nucleotides read TGTGCCAGCAGTTCTTTTCGGGGAGGTACAGATACGCAGTATTTT.

This clone was counted only a few times. The rearrangement links TRBV3-1 (or the pseudogene TRBV3-2) to TRBJ2-7; 10 bases are shared with TRBD2. The CDR3 covers 15 residues. Germline V gene data show CDR1 as LGHDT and CDR2 as YNNKEL (reference sequence). V was pared by 0 bases and J by 4 bases, with 3 bases of the junction left unmatched. Here the CDR3 reads CASSQEGLALYEQYF. The CDR3 DNA sequence: TGTGCCAGCAGCCAAGAGGGACTAGCGTTATACGAGCAGTACTTC.

This sequence joins TRBV4-1 and TRBJ2-1; 10 bases align to TRBD2. V gave up 0 bases and J gave up 3 bases; unmatched junction bases: 11. This CDR3 has 19 residues. CDR1 is MGHRA and CDR2 is YSYEKL in the germline V gene. CDR3 bases: TGCGCCAGCAGCCAAGATGTGGCTAGCGGGAGTCTGGGCTACAATGAGCAGTTCTTC. Translating it yields CASSQDVASGSLGYNEQFF.

The chain links TRBV10-3 to TRBJ2-2; 7 bases line up with TRBD1. Germline V CDR1 and CDR2: ENHRY, SYGVKD. The CDR3 has 13 amino acids. V gave up 11 bases and J gave up 5 bases; unmatched junction bases: 8. The DNA of the CDR3 is TGTGCCCTAAGACAGGGAACGACCGGGGAGCTGTTTTTT. Translating gives CALRQGTTGELFF.

The chain is built from TRBV5-4 and TRBJ2-3; D might be TRBD1 (5 bases). V lost 3 bases and J 4 bases, leaving 15 bases between the germline ends. CDR3 length: 15 amino acids. In germline, CDR1 is SGHNT, CDR2 YYREEE (reference sequence). The CDR3 spells CASSSSGLGPDTQYF. In nucleotides, the CDR3 is TGTGCCAGCAGCTCATCAGGGTTGGGCCCAGATACGCAGTATTTT.

V usage is TRBV28 and J usage is TRBJ1-2; D unclear. Trimming stripped 2 bases from V and 0 bases from J, with 7 bases between. This CDR3 is 14 amino acids long. In germline, CDR1 is MDHEN, CDR2 SYDVKM. The CDR3 sequence: CASSLAGPNYGYTF. The CDR3, as DNA: TGTGCCAGCAGTTTAGCAGGTCCTAACTATGGCTACACCTTC.

This rearrangement joins TRBV27 to TRBJ2-1; D gene ambiguous. The V end was cut by 6 bases, the J end by 6 bases, with 18 bases between. Per germline, CDR1 MNHEY and CDR2 SMNVEV (reference sequence). The CDR3 is 15 amino acids. The CDR3 DNA is TGTGCCAGCAGGTCAACTGCGGCGATACGCAATGAGCAGTTCTTC. This gives the protein CASRSTAAIRNEQFF.

V and J are TRBV27 and TRBJ2-3, with TRBD2 matching 10 bases. In germline, CDR1 is MNHEY, CDR2 SMNVEV (reference sequence). The J segment lost 2 bases and the V segment lost 5 bases, leaving 4 bases of the junction unmatched. This CDR3 spans 15 amino acids. As DNA, the CDR3 is TGTGCCAGCAGTCAGCGGGGGGGCTACACAGATACGCAGTATTTT. Translated: CASSQRGGYTDTQYF.

This rearrangement joins TRBV7-9 to TRBJ1-2, with TRBD1 identical over 7 bases. Germline V gene data show CDR1 as SEHNR and CDR2 as FQNEAQ (reference sequence). J was trimmed by 4 bases and V by 5 bases; bases with no gene match: 4. The CDR3 extends over 13 amino acids. The CDR3 nucleotides are TGTGCCAGCAGCGGACAGGAGTTCTATGGCTACACCTTC. Residues: CASSGQEFYGYTF.

This clone was detected only a few times. The chain combines TRBV5-4 with TRBJ2-3; 11 bases align to TRBD2. CDR3 length: 19 amino acids. Trimming took 2 bases from V and 1 from J; bases not matched to a gene: 12. Germline lookup yields CDR1 SGHNT and CDR2 YYREEE (reference sequence). The CDR3, as DNA: TGTGCCAGCAGCTTCGCAGCCGGGTCTAGCGGGGGGCGCACAGATACGCAGTATTTT. Protein: CASSFAAGSSGGRTDTQYF. Based on the CDR3 plus reference TRBV5-4 and TRBJ2-3, the full variable domain is ETGVTQSPTHLIKTRGQQVTLRCSSQSGHNTVSWYQQALGQGPQFIFQYYREEENGRGNFPPRFSGLQFPNYSSELNVNALELDDSALYLCASSFAAGSSGGRTDTQYFGPGTRLTVL.

This clone showed up just a few times. This chain connects TRBV6-6 to TRBJ2-1; weak D call: TRBD1 (5 bases). The length of the CDR3 is 15 residues. With 7 bases removed from V and 7 bases from J, the gap between germline ends came to 20 bases. Looked up from germline, CDR1 is MNHNY and CDR2 is SVGAGI (reference sequence). This CDR3 reads CASTAPDRGGNEQFF. DNA for the CDR3: TGTGCCAGCACTGCCCCGGATAGGGGCGGAAATGAGCAGTTCTTC.

In nucleotides, the CDR3 is TGTGCCAGCAGCCAATATCAGGGGGAGCAGTACTTC. Encoded protein: CASSQYQGEQYF. This chain connects TRBV7-8 to TRBJ2-7; D is perhaps TRBD1 (6 bases). From germline, CDR1 is SGHVS and CDR2 FQNEAQ. The CDR3 contains 12 residues. V lost 5 bases and J lost 7, with 12 bases in between. Variable domain in full (rest from reference TRBV7-8 and TRBJ2-7): GAGVSQSPRYKVAKRGQDVALRCDPISGHVSLFWYQQALGQGPEFLTYFQNEAQLDKSGLPSDRFFAERPEGSVSTLKIQRTQQEDSAVYLCASSQYQGEQYFGPGTRLTVT.

This chain connects TRBV6-4 to TRBJ1-2, with 7 bases lining up with TRBD1. V lost 6 bases, J lost 0 bases, and 7 bases stayed unmatched. From germline, CDR1 is MRHNA and CDR2 SNTAGT. The CDR3 loop spans 15 amino acids. CDR3 sequence: CASSDGQDTNYGYTF. In DNA, the CDR3 is TGTGCCAGCAGCGATGGACAGGATACTAACTATGGCTACACCTTC.

V gene TRBV5-1 combines with J gene TRBJ2-7; 7 bases match TRBD1. Trimming took 0 bases from V and 5 from J; bases not matched to a gene: 8. The CDR3 is 15 amino acids. CDR1 SGHRS and CDR2 YFSETQ come from the germline V gene. The CDR3 DNA reads as TGCGCCAGCAGCTTGGCCTCTGTAGGGACAGACGAGCAGTACTTC. This encodes CASSLASVGTDEQYF. Looking up the rest from reference TRBV5-1 and TRBJ2-7 gives the full variable domain: KAGVTQTPRYLIKTRGQQVTLSCSPISGHRSVSWYQQTPGQGLQFLFEYFSETQRNKGNFPGRFSGRQFSNSRSEMNVSTLELGDSALYLCASSLASVGTDEQYFGPGTRLTVT.

The CDR3 sequence: CASRKRNEQFF. The CDR3 DNA sequence: TGTGCCAGCAGGAAGAGAAATGAGCAGTTCTTC. The chain recombines TRBV6-5 with TRBJ2-1; D remains ambiguous. This CDR3 is built from 11 residues. V dropped 6 bases and J dropped 7 bases, with 7 bases sitting between them. CDR1 is MNHEY and CDR2 is SVGAGI in the germline V gene.

V gene TRBV4-3 combines with J gene TRBJ2-1, with 10 bases identical to TRBD1. The germline V gene encodes CDR1 LGHNA and CDR2 YSLEER. V was clipped by 4 bases and J by 0 bases; unmatched bases: 18. The CDR3 runs to 21 residues. This CDR3 reads CASSRLTGTGDPLPSYNEQFF. For the CDR3, the DNA is TGCGCCAGCAGCCGACTGACCGGGACAGGGGATCCCCTACCCTCCTACAATGAGCAGTTCTTC.

The V gene is TRBV30, the J gene TRBJ1-5, with D unclear. CDR3 size: 14 residues. In germline, CDR1 is GTSNPN, CDR2 SVGIG (reference sequence). Deletions cut 0 bases from V and 2 bases from J, with 8 bases between. The CDR3: CAWSVFYGNQPQHF. Here the CDR3 DNA reads TGTGCCTGGAGTGTATTCTATGGCAATCAGCCCCAGCATTTT.

This clone was seen a few times. The chain couples TRBV24-1 to TRBJ1-2, with a weak D call TRBD1 (6 bases). CDR3 length: 14 residues. V shed 2 bases and J shed 4 bases, with 10 bases lying between them. The germline V gene has CDR1 KGHDR and CDR2 SFDVKD. CDR3 DNA sequence: TGTGCCACCAGTGATTCGGACAGTTCCTATGGCTACACCTTC. Residues: CATSDSDSSYGYTF.

This clone occurred once. The chain carries TRBV20-1 and TRBJ1-5; possible D gene TRBD1, 5 bases. Germline V CDR1 and CDR2: DFQATT, SNEGSKA (reference sequence). The CDR3 length is 15 residues. Trimming stripped 3 bases from V and 1 base from J, with 13 bases between. The CDR3 spells CSASGGGRSNQPQHF. In DNA, the CDR3 is TGCAGTGCTAGTGGGGGAGGTCGGAGCAATCAGCCCCAGCATTTT.

The chain couples TRBV5-1 to TRBJ2-1, with D maybe TRBD1 (5 bases). V was clipped by 4 bases and J by 3 bases, with 11 bases between them. The CDR3 sequence is 14 residues long. Germline CDR1 SGHRS, CDR2 YFSETQ. CDR3 sequence reads: CASSLQEYYNEQFF. For the CDR3, the DNA is TGCGCCAGCAGCCTACAGGAGTACTACAATGAGCAGTTCTTC.

This chain uses TRBV5-5 with TRBJ1-1, with D maybe TRBD1 (6 bases). Germline CDR1 reads SGHKS; CDR2 reads YYEKEE (reference sequence). The CDR3 is 15 residues long. Trimming took 2 bases from V and 1 from J, leaving 12 bases between them. CDR3 protein: CASSLMGHPNTEAFF. CDR3 nucleotide sequence: TGTGCCAGCAGCTTAATGGGACATCCGAACACTGAAGCTTTCTTT.

V usage is TRBV12-3 or TRBV12-4 and J usage is TRBJ1-1; 9 bases are shared with TRBD1. Unmatched junction bases numbered 8, after V lost 5 bases and J lost 10 bases. This CDR3 is 13 amino acids long. CDR3 sequence: CASSPGQGLTAFF. DNA of the CDR3: TGTGCCAGCAGTCCCGGACAGGGGCTGACAGCTTTCTTT.

In regard to this clone: Other DNA sequences in this specimen translate into the identical CDR3. The chain carries TRBV9 and TRBJ2-1; 8 bases are shared with TRBD1. This CDR3 has 15 amino acids. The germline gives CDR1 SGDLS, CDR2 YYNGEE. V dropped 0 bases and J dropped 4; count of bases not matched to a gene: 3. The CDR3 sequence: CASSVGQGAYNEQFF. The CDR3 DNA follows: TGTGCCAGCAGCGTAGGGCAGGGGGCATACAATGAGCAGTTCTTC.

The chain uses TRBV7-3 and TRBJ2-7; TRBD2 is a possible D gene (5 bases). V was trimmed by 4 bases and J by 1 base, leaving 14 bases between them. This CDR3 has 15 amino acids. Germline CDR1 SGHTA, CDR2 FQGTGA. The CDR3 DNA is TGTGCCAGCAGCTCCCTGCCCGGGGTATCCTACGAGCAGTACTTC. Translation: CASSSLPGVSYEQYF.

This chain links TRBV18 with TRBJ2-7, with 9 bases lining up with TRBD1. Looked up from germline, CDR1 is KGHSH and CDR2 is LQKENI. The V gene end was trimmed by 3 bases and the J gene end by 6 bases; junction bases not matched to a gene: 6. CDR3 length: 14 residues. Here the CDR3 DNA reads TGTGCCAGCTCACCTCCGGGACAGGGAGGCGAGCAGTACTTC. Translation: CASSPPGQGGEQYF. The entire variable domain, with the rest obtained from reference TRBV18 and TRBJ2-7, is as follows: NAGVMQNPRHLVRRRGQEARLRCSPMKGHSHVYWYRQLPEEGLKFMVYLQKENIIDESGMPKERFSAEFPKEGPSILRIQQVVRGDSAAYFCASSPPGQGGEQYFGPGTRLTVT.

The V and J genes are TRBV27 and TRBJ2-1, with TRBD1 identical over 11 bases. CDR3 length: 16 amino acids. CDR1 and CDR2 (germline): MNHEY, SMNVEV (reference sequence). V shed 8 bases and J 8 bases; nucleotides not matched to a gene: 14. This CDR3 is CASGFPGQGASYEQFF. CDR3 nucleotides: TGTGCCAGCGGCTTTCCCGGACAGGGGGCTAGCTATGAGCAGTTCTTC.

Details on this clone: Its ends do not fully match the called genes, so a read error is possible. The rearrangement links TRBV3-1 (or the pseudogene TRBV3-2) to TRBJ2-7; 8 positions match TRBD2. Looked up from germline, CDR1 is LGHDT and CDR2 is YNNKEL (reference sequence). The CDR3 spans 12 residues. The CDR3, as DNA: TGTGCCAGCAGCCAGGCTAGCGGGCAGCCCCTTTTC. Residues: CASSQASGQPLF.